Following are 13 T cell receptor beta chains from one sample sequenced in a study of blood T cell repertoires in COVID-19. Profiling relied on immunoSEQ multiplex PCR, and the TCRdb table lists in-frame clones only, not all of them. The sample shows about 170,000 clones, about 83% of them seen only once. Sequencing was performed on peripheral blood. The receptors come from a woman in her 70s who had recovered from COVID-19.

CDR3 DNA: TGTGCCAGCAGTAAGGGAAACAGGGGGACCATGAACACTGAAGCTTTCTTT. This codes for CASSKGNRGTMNTEAFF. V is TRBV7-2 and J is TRBJ1-1, with 8 bases identical to TRBD1. Losses at the gene ends were 6 bases for V and 0 bases for J; bases not matched to a gene: 12. CDR1 is SGHTA and CDR2 is FQGNSA in the germline V gene. The CDR3 runs to 17 residues.

The J gene is TRBJ2-2, the V gene TRBV27; D perhaps matches TRBD1 (5 bases). Germline-derived CDR1 and CDR2 are MNHEY and SMNVEV (reference sequence). Trimming pared 8 bases from V and 7 bases from J, leaving 14 bases between. The CDR3 is 13 residues long. This chain's CDR3 is CASALGADGELFF. CDR3 coding DNA: TGTGCCAGCGCCTTAGGGGCGGACGGGGAGCTGTTTTTT.

The rearrangement uses TRBV9 and TRBJ2-1, with D perhaps TRBD2 (6 bases). V was trimmed by 3 bases and J by 3 bases, leaving 13 bases between them. Germline loops: CDR1 SGDLS, CDR2 YYNGEE. CDR3 length: 15 amino acids. Here the CDR3 reads CASSERDSFYNEQFF. The CDR3 DNA is TGTGCCAGCAGCGAACGGGACTCCTTCTACAATGAGCAGTTCTTC.

The chain recombines TRBV28 with TRBJ1-2; perhaps TRBD1 as D (5 bases). Per the germline V gene, CDR1 is MDHEN and CDR2 is SYDVKM. This CDR3 is 12 amino acids long. V lost 6 bases and J 8 bases, leaving 13 bases between the germline ends. Here the CDR3 DNA reads TGTGCCAGCAGGACCGGGACTGTGGGCTACACCTTC. It translates to CASRTGTVGYTF.

The chain recombines TRBV5-8 with TRBJ1-1, with 8 nucleotides matching TRBD1. The CDR3 sequence is 14 residues long. Germline V lookup: CDR1 SGHTS, CDR2 YDEGEE. V dropped 4 bases and J dropped 5; count of bases not matched to a gene: 7. Here the CDR3 DNA reads TGTGCCAGCAGCCCCGACAGGGGTGGGACTGAAGCTTTCTTT. This gives the protein CASSPDRGGTEAFF.

The chain carries TRBV20-1 and TRBJ2-7; 7 bases align to TRBD2. The germline V gene has CDR1 DFQATT and CDR2 SNEGSKA (reference sequence). V trimming: 6 bases; J trimming: 7 bases; junction bases outside the gene matches: 6. CDR3 length: 11 amino acids. The CDR3 DNA is TGCAGTGCCGAGGGAGGGGTGGAGCAGTACTTC. Translating gives CSAEGGVEQYF.

The V and J genes are TRBV29-1 and TRBJ1-4; possibly TRBD1 for D (5 bases). This CDR3 has 12 amino acids. Trimming cost V 7 bases and J 8 bases, with 14 bases left between them. Germline assignment: CDR1 SQVTM and CDR2 ANQGSEA. CDR3 residues: CSARGGTEKLFF. The CDR3 DNA reads TGCAGCGCACGGGGGGGAACCGAAAAACTGTTTTTT.

This chain uses TRBV23-1 with TRBJ1-5; 12 positions agree with TRBD1. TRBV23-1 is known as an ORF, though its function is uncertain. The CDR3 sequence is 18 residues long. Trimming took 3 bases from V and 2 from J; bases not matched to a gene: 8. The CDR3 DNA is TGCGCCAGCAGTCACCCTGGGGACAGGGGGCGCGGCAATCAGCCCCAGCATTTT. This gives the protein CASSHPGDRGRGNQPQHF.

The rearrangement links TRBV10-3 to TRBJ2-5; unclear D gene. Germline V gives CDR1 ENHRY, CDR2 SYGVKD. V dropped 2 bases and J dropped 5 bases, with 12 bases sitting between them. This CDR3 is 14 amino acids long. The DNA for the CDR3 is TGTGCCATCAGTGAGAGTCAGTGGTTCGAGACCCAGTACTTC. Encoded protein: CAISESQWFETQYF.

The chain carries TRBV3-1 (or the pseudogene TRBV3-2) and TRBJ1-6; possibly TRBD1 for D (5 bases). The CDR3 is 17 residues long. Trimming took 0 bases from V and 4 from J, leaving 13 bases between them. Germline V gene data show CDR1 as LGHDT and CDR2 as YNNKEL (reference sequence). The DNA of the CDR3 is TGTGCCAGCAGCCAAGATGGGGGGAGGGGTTATAATTCACCCCTCCACTTT. As protein: CASSQDGGRGYNSPLHF.

V and J are TRBV3-1 (or the pseudogene TRBV3-2) and TRBJ1-4; no definite D call. V shed 1 base and J shed 3 bases, with 6 bases lying between them. The CDR3 is 14 residues long. Germline assignment: CDR1 LGHDT and CDR2 YNNKEL (reference sequence). DNA of the CDR3: TGTGCCAGCAGCCAAGGGAGGGCTAATGAAAAACTGTTTTTT. This encodes CASSQGRANEKLFF.

The genes are TRBV28 and TRBJ2-2; no firm D call. The CDR3 sequence is 14 residues long. Germline values: CDR1 MDHEN, CDR2 SYDVKM. The ends were cut back, 2 bases at V and 3 bases at J, with 7 bases in the middle. In DNA form, the CDR3 reads TGTGCCAGCAGTTTACCCCAGTACACCGGGGAGCTGTTTTTT. The encoded protein is CASSLPQYTGELFF.

The chain recombines TRBV5-8 with TRBJ2-1; TRBD2 aligns across 11 bases. Germline CDR1 is SGHTS and CDR2 is YDEGEE. The V gene end was trimmed by 2 bases and the J gene end by 7 bases; junction bases not matched to a gene: 5. This CDR3 spans 15 amino acids. The CDR3 reads CASSLFSGRGNEQFF. CDR3 coding DNA: TGTGCCAGCAGCTTATTTAGCGGGAGGGGTAATGAGCAGTTCTTC.